This T cell receptor beta chain was captured by sequencing in a study of cytomegalovirus exposure and HLA in healthy donors. As regards this clone: The antigen remains unidentified. The DNA is omitted, as the CDR3 cannot be located on it reliably, and the CDR3 follows TCRdb's listing.

In the PCR, 60 Vbeta and 13 Jbeta primers were used. Method: immunoSEQ multiplex PCR; TCRdb's copy keeps in-frame clones and lacks some. The data contain around 100,000 clones, less than 75% of them seen just once; the ten biggest clones take up 11%. The V gene's germline CDR1 is GTSNPN and CDR2 SVGIG (reference sequence). From its first to its last residue, the CDR3 has 15 amino acids. Study conclusions and caveats: According to an earlier analysis, most TCR beta V segments yielded productive rearrangements about 87% or about 30% of the time.

The receptor's source is a man aged 40-50 years in good health and CMV-seropositive. The chain combines TRBV30 with TRBJ1-5; the D call TRBD1 from the table was never checked on the DNA. The specimen was PBMCs. The CDR3 spells CAWSVRARVGQPQHF.